A single sample is the source of the 26 T cell receptor beta chains below, sequenced in a study of blood T cell repertoires in COVID-19. The method was immunoSEQ multiplex PCR; TCRdb's version includes in-frame clones alone and lacks a portion of them. The repertoire holds roughly 120,000 clones, with approximately 81% as singletons. The specimen was peripheral blood. These receptors were obtained from a man in his 60s with acute or convalescent COVID-19.

This chain links TRBV10-3 with TRBJ2-1; D remains unclear. Germline V gene sequence: CDR1 ENHRY, CDR2 SYGVKD. Trimming took off 3 bases at V and 8 bases at J, with 14 bases between the two ends. The CDR3 extends over 14 amino acids. The CDR3 protein is CAISENTEGYEQFF. DNA for the CDR3: TGTGCCATCAGTGAAAATACAGAAGGTTATGAGCAGTTCTTC.

This chain links TRBV24-1 with TRBJ2-5, with 13 bases lining up with TRBD2. Germline CDR1 KGHDR, CDR2 SFDVKD. The CDR3 is 16 amino acids. Germline trimming cut 5 bases from V and 2 bases from J; bases unmatched to any gene: 4. The CDR3 reads CATSGMTSGRQETQYF. DNA for the CDR3: TGTGCCACCAGTGGTATGACTAGCGGGAGGCAAGAGACCCAGTACTTC.

V gene TRBV6-5 combines with J gene TRBJ1-5; TRBD1 might be the D (6 bases). This CDR3 comprises 14 residues. From germline, CDR1 is MNHEY and CDR2 SVGAGI. Trimming took off 5 bases at V and 4 bases at J, with 12 bases between the two ends. CDR3 in amino acids: CASSPEGGNQPQHF. The CDR3 DNA follows: TGTGCCAGCAGTCCCGAGGGGGGGAATCAGCCCCAGCATTTT.

The chain combines TRBV9 with TRBJ2-7; TRBD2 might be the D (5 bases). Germline CDR1 and CDR2: SGDLS and YYNGEE. This CDR3 is 14 amino acids long. The V and J ends lost 1 base and 3 bases respectively, with 11 bases between them. Written as DNA, the CDR3 is TGTGCCAGCAGCGTAAATCCCGACTACTACGAGCAGTACTTC. Translation: CASSVNPDYYEQYF.

The chain combines TRBV7-9 with TRBJ2-1; perhaps TRBD2 as D (6 bases). Germline assignment: CDR1 SEHNR and CDR2 FQNEAQ (reference sequence). Between the trimmed V and J ends, which lost 1 base and 12 bases, there was a span of 10 bases. The CDR3 consists of 12 residues. CDR3 loop: CASSLDGGPQFF. The CDR3 DNA follows: TGTGCCAGCAGCTTAGACGGAGGGCCGCAGTTCTTC.

The chain recombines TRBV4-3 with TRBJ1-6; 7 bases align to TRBD1. The V gene's germline CDR1 is LGHNA and CDR2 YSLEER. With V trimmed by 2 bases and J by 7 bases, 2 bases remained unmatched. The CDR3 extends over 14 amino acids. The CDR3: CASSQWTGNSPLHF. For the CDR3, the DNA is TGCGCCAGCAGCCAATGGACAGGCAATTCACCCCTCCACTTT.

The chain recombines TRBV29-1 with TRBJ2-3, with D tentatively TRBD1 (5 bases). The length of the CDR3 is 13 residues. V lost 6 bases and J 1 base, leaving 11 bases between the germline ends. Germline V gives CDR1 SQVTM, CDR2 ANQGSEA. CDR3 loop: CSVDSPGTDTQYF. The CDR3 bases are TGCAGCGTAGACAGTCCGGGCACAGATACGCAGTATTTT.

The chain recombines TRBV5-1 with TRBJ2-1; tentatively, D is TRBD2 (6 bases). This CDR3 has 15 amino acids. From germline, CDR1 is SGHRS and CDR2 YFSETQ. V dropped 3 bases and J dropped 0 bases, with 10 bases sitting between them. The CDR3 spells CASSSDGSSYNEQFF. CDR3 nucleotides: TGCGCCAGCAGCTCGGACGGGAGCTCCTACAATGAGCAGTTCTTC.

The sample holds one count of this clone. The chain combines TRBV3-1 (or the pseudogene TRBV3-2) with TRBJ2-1; perhaps TRBD1 as D (6 bases). Germline CDR1 reads LGHDT; CDR2 reads YNNKEL (reference sequence). The CDR3 has 14 amino acids. Trimming removed 2 bases from V and 9 bases from J, with 14 bases in between. This CDR3 reads CASSQIQGSGEQFF. The CDR3, as DNA: TGTGCCAGCAGCCAAATACAGGGATCGGGTGAGCAGTTCTTC.

V usage is TRBV4-1 and J usage is TRBJ2-3; TRBD1 might be the D (5 bases). The V end lost 4 bases, the J end lost 0 bases, and 11 bases lay between the germline ends. Per the germline V gene, CDR1 is MGHRA and CDR2 is YSYEKL. CDR3 size: 15 residues. The CDR3 sequence: CASSPLGPSTDTQYF. The CDR3 nucleotides are TGCGCCAGCAGCCCGCTGGGGCCTAGCACAGATACGCAGTATTTT.

The V call is TRBV11-2, the J call TRBJ2-7; 8 nucleotides line up with TRBD2. V dropped 1 base and J dropped 4; count of bases not matched to a gene: 9. The CDR3 runs 16 residues. Germline CDR1 and CDR2: SGHAT and FQNNGV. The CDR3 nucleotides are TGTGCCAGCAGCTTAGTTCCCGGGGTAGCGGGATACGAGCAGTACTTC. Amino acids: CASSLVPGVAGYEQYF.

The V and J genes are TRBV29-1 and TRBJ2-7, with D tentatively TRBD2 (5 bases). CDR3 size: 13 residues. The V and J ends lost 6 bases and 2 bases respectively, with 14 bases between them. Germline V gene lookup returns CDR1 SQVTM and CDR2 ANQGSEA. The chain's CDR3 is CSVERGNPYEQYF. The CDR3 DNA reads as TGCAGCGTCGAACGAGGGAACCCCTACGAGCAGTACTTC.

This clone was seen once. The chain recombines TRBV6-6 with TRBJ2-7; 9 nucleotides line up with TRBD2. V lost 5 bases to trimming and J lost 7 bases; unmatched junction nucleotides: 6. The CDR3 is 13 amino acids. Germline CDR1 and CDR2: MNHNY and SVGAGI (reference sequence). The CDR3 region has the DNA TGTGCCAGCAGTGCGGCGGGGGGGGAGGAGCAGTACTTC. Translating gives CASSAAGGEEQYF.

As DNA, the CDR3 is TGTGCCAGCAGCAGAACTAGCGTTAGCACAGATACGCAGTATTTT. Translating gives CASSRTSVSTDTQYF. V is TRBV9 and J is TRBJ2-3; 7 bases map to TRBD2. The V gene end was trimmed by 4 bases and the J gene end by 0 bases; junction bases not matched to a gene: 5. The CDR3 consists of 15 residues. CDR1 is SGDLS and CDR2 is YYNGEE in the germline V gene.

The chain is built from TRBV6-4 and TRBJ1-4, with D possibly matching TRBD1 (6 bases). Germline V gene data show CDR1 as MRHNA and CDR2 as SNTAGT. Trimming removed 2 bases from V and 7 bases from J, with 14 bases in between. The CDR3 is 15 residues long. The CDR3 region has the DNA TGTGCCAGCAGTGACGGAGAGGGGGGGACTGAAAAACTGTTTTTT. Protein product: CASSDGEGGTEKLFF.

This rearrangement joins TRBV11-1 to TRBJ2-2, with D tentatively TRBD2 (5 bases). V shed 3 bases and J shed 7 bases, with 18 bases lying between them. CDR1 is SGHAT, CDR2 FQDESV, per germline (reference sequence). The CDR3 runs 16 residues. The CDR3 DNA is TGTGCCAGCAGCTTGGATCCCGAGGGTCGGGGCGGGGAGCTGTTTTTT. Translated, it gives CASSLDPEGRGGELFF.

In this sample, this clone turned up once. The chain carries TRBV10-1 and TRBJ2-5, with a possible D match to TRBD2 (5 bases). Germline V CDR1 and CDR2: WNHNN, SYGVQD (reference sequence). The V and J ends lost 3 bases and 7 bases respectively, with 18 bases between them. This CDR3 is built from 15 residues. CDR3 DNA sequence: TGCGCCAGCAGTGAATGGGAGCCAGGCTCAGGGACCCAGTACTTC. Its translation: CASSEWEPGSGTQYF.

The chain has TRBV19 and TRBJ2-3, with 9 bases matching TRBD2. V was pared by 10 bases and J by 0 bases, with 5 bases of the junction left unmatched. The germline gives CDR1 LNHDA, CDR2 SQIVND (reference sequence). The CDR3 runs 14 residues. CDR3 sequence reads: CATATSGSTDTQYF. In nucleotides, the CDR3 is TGTGCCACGGCGACTAGCGGTAGCACAGATACGCAGTATTTT.

The chain uses TRBV7-2 and TRBJ2-7; 15 bases match TRBD2. The V segment lost 5 bases and the J segment 7 bases; nucleotides outside the gene matches: 6. The CDR3 is 15 residues long. Germline CDR1 SGHTA, CDR2 FQGNSA. The CDR3 here is CASSHGLAGGREQYF. Written as DNA, the CDR3 is TGTGCCAGCAGCCATGGACTAGCGGGAGGGAGGGAGCAGTACTTC.

This clone appeared once. The rearrangement links TRBV7-2 to TRBJ1-2; 11 bases agree with TRBD1. Germline loops: CDR1 SGHTA, CDR2 FQGNSA. This CDR3 has 15 amino acids. V shed 2 bases, J shed 6 bases, and the junction held 5 bases outside the gene matches. Here the CDR3 DNA reads TGTGCCAGCAGCTTACGGACAGGGGGCGGTGATGGCTACACCTTC. As protein: CASSLRTGGGDGYTF.

For this clone: The identical CDR3 is also encoded by other nucleotide sequences in the sample. This chain links TRBV27 with TRBJ2-7; weak D call: TRBD2 (5 bases). This CDR3 has 14 amino acids. The germline CDR1 and CDR2 sequences are MNHEY and SMNVEV (reference sequence). Trimming took off 0 bases at V and 3 bases at J, with 9 bases between the two ends. This CDR3 is CASSLSTGNYEQYF. As DNA, the CDR3 is TGTGCCAGCAGTTTATCGACGGGAAACTACGAGCAGTACTTC.

The genes are TRBV2 and TRBJ2-5; TRBD2 is a possible D gene (6 bases). CDR3 length: 13 amino acids. V gave up 6 bases and J gave up 4 bases, with 12 bases separating them. Germline CDR1 reads SNHLY; CDR2 reads FYNNEI. The CDR3 nucleotides read TGTGCCAGCAGGCCGGGAGTGGGAGAGACCCAGTACTTC. Amino acids: CASRPGVGETQYF.

This clone was found a few times. V is TRBV7-9 and J is TRBJ2-5; 7 positions agree with TRBD2. This CDR3 is built from 16 residues. The trim removed 3 bases at V and 2 bases at J, leaving 9 bases unmatched. In germline, CDR1 is SEHNR, CDR2 FQNEAQ (reference sequence). The chain's CDR3 is CASSFRSRGVQETQYF. The CDR3 DNA reads as TGTGCCAGCAGCTTTCGGTCCCGGGGGGTACAAGAGACCCAGTACTTC.

V is TRBV24-1 and J is TRBJ2-5; perhaps TRBD1 as D (6 bases). The CDR3 loop spans 11 amino acids. Germline loops: CDR1 KGHDR, CDR2 SFDVKD. Trimming removed 7 bases at V and 5 bases at J, with 7 bases between. The CDR3 protein is CATRQGETQYF. DNA for the CDR3: TGTGCCACCAGGCAGGGGGAGACCCAGTACTTC.

This chain connects TRBV28 to TRBJ2-7, with 13 bases that match TRBD2. The germline gives CDR1 MDHEN, CDR2 SYDVKM. The V segment lost 6 bases and the J segment 1 base; nucleotides outside the gene matches: 6. The CDR3 spans 16 residues. CDR3 DNA sequence: TGTGCCAGCAGCTCCCCGGGACTAGCGGGATCCTACGAGCAGTACTTC. The encoded protein is CASSSPGLAGSYEQYF.

The CDR3 protein is CASSLSGGLTDTQYF. DNA for the CDR3: TGTGCCAGCAGTTTATCAGGGGGACTCACAGATACGCAGTATTTT. V gene TRBV28 combines with J gene TRBJ2-3; D perhaps matches TRBD1 (7 bases). V lost 1 base to trimming and J lost 2 bases, with 10 bases between them. The CDR3 extends over 15 amino acids. Germline V gene lookup returns CDR1 MDHEN and CDR2 SYDVKM.